The clone carrying this T cell receptor beta chain is a singleton in its sample. Antigen: not known. Here immunoSEQ multiplex PCR was the method, and the copy in TCRdb shows in-frame clones only, minus some. Here the sample spans 130,000 to 150,000 clones, about 92% being singletons. The sample is drawn from a study of T cell responses to AZD1222 COVID-19 vaccine. Study results and caveats: Among vaccine-associated CD4 TCRs, coverage spanned spike, with dominance at 160-218 and 743-854. Per reports, nearly half of all spike-specific TCRs target regions that are unmutated in variants. Only a handful of AZD1222 recipients, six or seven in all, had baseline seropositivity. Spike-specific TCR breadth and depth both grew after two AZD1222 doses.

Germline CDR1 KGHDR, CDR2 SFDVKD. V was pared by 5 bases and J by 8 bases, with 6 bases between. The CDR3 sequence is 11 residues long. The chain has TRBV24-1 and TRBJ2-1; D not certain. The sequence was collected from an adult who received the AZD1222 COVID-19 vaccine. The sample was peripheral blood, taken 28 days after the second AZD1222 dose. This CDR3 reads CATSGPYEQFF. CDR3 nucleotide sequence: TGTGCCACCAGTGGACCATATGAGCAGTTCTTC.